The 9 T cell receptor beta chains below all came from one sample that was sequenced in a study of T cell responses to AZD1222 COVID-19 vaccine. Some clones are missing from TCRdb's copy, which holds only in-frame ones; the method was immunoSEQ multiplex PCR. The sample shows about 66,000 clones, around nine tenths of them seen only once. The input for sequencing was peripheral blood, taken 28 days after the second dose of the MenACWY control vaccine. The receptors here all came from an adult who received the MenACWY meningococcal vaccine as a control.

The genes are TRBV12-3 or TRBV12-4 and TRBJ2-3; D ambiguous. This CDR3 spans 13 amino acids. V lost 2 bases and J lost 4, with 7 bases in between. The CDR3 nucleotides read TGTGCCAGCAGTTTAAATCCCCCAGATACGCAGTATTTT. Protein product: CASSLNPPDTQYF.

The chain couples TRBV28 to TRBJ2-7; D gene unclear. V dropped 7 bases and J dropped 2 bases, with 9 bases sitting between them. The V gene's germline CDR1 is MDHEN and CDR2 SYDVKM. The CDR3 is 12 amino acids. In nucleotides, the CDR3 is TGTGCCAGCAAGCCAGGAGCCTACGAGCAGTACTTC. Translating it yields CASKPGAYEQYF.

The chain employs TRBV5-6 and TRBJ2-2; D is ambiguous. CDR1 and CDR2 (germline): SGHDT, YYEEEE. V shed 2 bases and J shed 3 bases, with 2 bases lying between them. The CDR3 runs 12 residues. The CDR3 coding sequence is TGTGCCAGCAGCTTTTACACCGGGGAGCTGTTTTTT. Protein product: CASSFYTGELFF.

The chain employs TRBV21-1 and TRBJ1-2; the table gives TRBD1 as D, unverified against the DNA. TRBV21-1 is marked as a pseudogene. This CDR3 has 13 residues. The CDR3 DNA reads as TGTGCCAGCAGCAAGGACAGGGGAAGTGGCTACACCTTC. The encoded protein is CASSKDRGSGYTF.

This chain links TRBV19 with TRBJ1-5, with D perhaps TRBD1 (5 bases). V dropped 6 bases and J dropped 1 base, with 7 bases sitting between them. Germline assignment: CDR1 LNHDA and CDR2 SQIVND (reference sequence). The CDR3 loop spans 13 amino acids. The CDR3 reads CASSGDSNQPQHF. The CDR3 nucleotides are TGTGCCAGTAGCGGGGACAGCAATCAGCCCCAGCATTTT. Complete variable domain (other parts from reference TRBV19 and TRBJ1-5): DGGITQSPKYLFRKEGQNVTLSCEQNLNHDAMYWYRQDPGQGLRLIYYSQIVNDFQKGDIAEGYSVSREKKESFPLTVTSAQKNPTAFYLCASSGDSNQPQHFGDGTRLSIL.

This chain's CDR3 is CASSQVAGSYNEQFF. CDR3 nucleotide sequence: TGCGCCAGCAGCCAAGTTGCGGGCTCCTACAATGAGCAGTTCTTC. V and J are TRBV4-3 and TRBJ2-1; D perhaps matches TRBD2 (5 bases). There are 15 residues in the CDR3. V was trimmed by 1 base and J by 0 bases, leaving 7 bases between them. Germline-derived CDR1 and CDR2 are LGHNA and YSLEER.

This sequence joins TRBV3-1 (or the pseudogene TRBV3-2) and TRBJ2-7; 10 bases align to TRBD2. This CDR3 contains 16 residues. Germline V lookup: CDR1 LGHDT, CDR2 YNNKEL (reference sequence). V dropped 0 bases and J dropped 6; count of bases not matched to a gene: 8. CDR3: CASSQEVKSSGSEQYF. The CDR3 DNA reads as TGTGCCAGCAGCCAAGAGGTGAAGTCTAGCGGGAGCGAGCAGTACTTC.

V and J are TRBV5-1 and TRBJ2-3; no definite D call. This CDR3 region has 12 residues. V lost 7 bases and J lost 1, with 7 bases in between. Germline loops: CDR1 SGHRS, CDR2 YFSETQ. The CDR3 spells CASLGGTDTQYF. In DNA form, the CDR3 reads TGCGCCAGCCTGGGTGGCACAGATACGCAGTATTTT.

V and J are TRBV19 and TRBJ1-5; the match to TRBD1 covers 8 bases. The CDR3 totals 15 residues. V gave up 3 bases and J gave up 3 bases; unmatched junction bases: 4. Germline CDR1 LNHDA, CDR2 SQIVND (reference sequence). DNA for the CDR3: TGTGCCAGTAGTATTGGACAGGGCTACAATCAGCCCCAGCATTTT. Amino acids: CASSIGQGYNQPQHF.